A single sample gave rise to the 8 T cell receptor beta chains below, sequenced in a study of T cells in localized non-small cell lung cancer. TCRdb keeps only in-frame clones here, not all; method: immunoSEQ multiplex PCR. The sample lists 13,000 or so clones; approximately 80% were seen once. This specimen was peripheral blood, taken before any cancer treatment. These receptors all stem from a male donor aged 60 or over with stage I squamous cell lung carcinoma.

This chain uses TRBV7-3 with TRBJ2-4; 11 nucleotides match TRBD1. Per germline, CDR1 SGHTA and CDR2 FQGTGA. This CDR3 is 14 amino acids long. V dropped 5 bases and J dropped 3; count of bases not matched to a gene: 0. Written as DNA, the CDR3 is TGTGCCAGCAGCGGGACAGGGGGCAAAAACATTCAGTACTTC. Translated: CASSGTGGKNIQYF. The variable domain in full, completed from reference TRBV7-3 and TRBJ2-4, reads GAGVSQTPSNKVTEKGKYVELRCDPISGHTALYWYRQSLGQGPEFLIYFQGTGAADDSGLPNDRFFAVRPEGSVSTLKIQRTERGDSAVYLCASSGTGGKNIQYFGAGTRLSVL.

The V call is TRBV19, the J call TRBJ2-5, with unresolved D. Trimming took off 9 bases at V and 1 base at J, with 12 bases between the two ends. The CDR3 covers 13 residues. Per the germline V gene, CDR1 is LNHDA and CDR2 is SQIVND (reference sequence). The CDR3 here is CARPRRIQETQYF. The DNA for the CDR3 is TGTGCCAGACCCCGACGGATCCAAGAGACCCAGTACTTC.

The V call is TRBV7-9, the J call TRBJ2-7; possibly TRBD1 or TRBD2 for D (5 bases each). This CDR3 has 17 residues. V lost 4 bases to trimming and J lost 4 bases, with 23 bases between them. The germline gives CDR1 SEHNR, CDR2 FQNEAQ (reference sequence). The CDR3 sequence: CASSSDGTSHPAYEQYF. CDR3 nucleotides: TGTGCCAGCAGCTCTGACGGGACGTCCCACCCGGCTTACGAGCAGTACTTC. Variable domain in full (rest from reference TRBV7-9 and TRBJ2-7): DTGVSQNPRHKITKRGQNVTFRCDPISEHNRLYWYRQTLGQGPEFLTYFQNEAQLEKSRLLSDRFSAERPKGSFSTLEIQRTEQGDSAMYLCASSSDGTSHPAYEQYFGPGTRLTVT.

This chain uses TRBV6-5 with TRBJ1-1; 7 bases match TRBD1. The CDR3 has 15 amino acids. V shed 5 bases, J shed 1 base, and the junction held 7 bases outside the gene matches. The V gene's germline CDR1 is MNHEY and CDR2 SVGAGI. The CDR3 protein is CASSPQQGWNTEAFF. The CDR3 bases are TGTGCCAGCAGTCCTCAACAGGGGTGGAACACTGAAGCTTTCTTT.

The chain carries TRBV5-4 and TRBJ2-6, with D perhaps matching TRBD2 (5 bases). Germline lookup yields CDR1 SGHNT and CDR2 YYREEE (reference sequence). Trimming left V 6 bases short and J 5 bases short, with 21 bases between. This CDR3 has 17 residues. The CDR3 DNA follows: TGTGCCAGCAAAGTTAGCGCCAGACAAAGTCGGGCCAACGTCCTGACTTTC. Protein sequence: CASKVSARQSRANVLTF.

The V call is TRBV14, the J call TRBJ2-3; unclear D gene. The CDR3 is made up of 16 amino acids. Trimming took off 1 base at V and 3 bases at J, with 14 bases between the two ends. The germline CDR1 and CDR2 sequences are SGHDN and FVKESK. The CDR3 nucleotides are TGTGCCAGCAGCCAAGGTGCGGAGAGGTTGACAGATACGCAGTATTTT. Its translation is CASSQGAERLTDTQYF.

The V and J genes are TRBV28 and TRBJ2-7, with D perhaps matching TRBD2 (6 bases). CDR1 and CDR2 (germline): MDHEN, SYDVKM. The length of the CDR3 is 13 residues. The V end was cut by 6 bases, the J end by 4 bases, with 13 bases between. The CDR3 here is CASSPSRGYEQYF. As DNA, the CDR3 is TGTGCCAGCAGCCCTTCTCGGGGGTACGAGCAGTACTTC.

This clone appeared a few times. As DNA, the CDR3 is TGTGCCAGCAGCTCTTTGACAGGGACAGATACGCAGTATTTT. Translated, it gives CASSSLTGTDTQYF. The rearrangement joins TRBV11-2 to TRBJ2-3; the match to TRBD1 covers 7 bases. J lost 3 bases, V lost 4 bases, and 4 bases had no gene match. The CDR3 consists of 14 residues. CDR1 is SGHAT and CDR2 is FQNNGV in the germline V gene.